Described below is a single T cell receptor beta chain sequence and its context. Original methodology: Quantification of nucleated cells was approximated via reference gene primer amplification. The repertoire was sequenced with immunoSEQ multiplex PCR; TCRdb's copy has only in-frame clones and lacks some. V, J and clone size are taken as reported in that table, and D and trimming were inferred from the DNA itself. The sample yields roughly 220,000 clones, just over 85% seen once. V was pared by 5 bases and J by 3 bases, with 11 bases between. The germline CDR1 and CDR2 sequences are GTSNPN and SVGIG (reference sequence). The length of the CDR3 is 14 residues. This specimen belongs to a study of blood T cell repertoires in COVID-19. Study-wide context: Sample material is recorded as cDNA or gDNA derived from T cells, B-cell-depleted T cells, or PBMCs.

Participants were aged about 18 to 89 years, lived in roughly 23 US areas, and enrolled virtually. Allocation to cohorts depended on clinical history reported by the participants. The receptor was derived from a woman between 45 and 60 years old with acute COVID-19. The chain recombines TRBV30 with TRBJ1-6; possibly TRBD1 for D (5 bases). Material: PBMCs or T cells enriched from blood (not recorded which). The CDR3 bases are TGTGCCTGGGAGCGGGGCCTCTATAATTCACCCCTCCACTTT. It specifies CAWERGLYNSPLHF.